Given below is one T cell receptor (beta chain) in context. An end of the junction does not agree with germline; a read error may underlie this. This entry belongs to a study of blood T cells in healthy people across ages. Germline values: CDR1 LGHNA, CDR2 YSLEER. The CDR3 has 15 amino acids. Together with a sample-barcoded 5' primer, a J-beta primer mix was included in a second PCR lasting roughly 6 to 12 cycles. MiXCR, applied by TCRdb to the 5' RACE reads, yields one record per CDR3 protein. The profile covers 800,000 or so distinct CDR3 sequences, with around 62% appearing a single time and 25% to 35% taken by the ten largest.

The material sequenced was blood. The chain employs TRBV4-3 and TRBJ2-3; no definite D call. The source is a man aged 30 to 45 in good health. The DNA of the CDR3 is TGCGCCAGCAGCCAAGTAAGCGTTAACACAGATACACAGTATTTT. Translated: CASSQVSVNTDTQYF.